This T cell receptor (beta chain) emerged from a study of OX40 agonist ivuxolimab in advanced cancers. Study background: The dose-escalation cohort had hepatocellular carcinoma, melanoma, renal cell or head and neck cancer.

Clones were sequenced by immunoSEQ multiplex PCR, and TCRdb holds only the in-frame ones, with some missing. The repertoire holds 65,000 to 95,000 clones, with 85% to 90% as singletons. Per germline, CDR1 GTSNPN and CDR2 SVGIG (reference sequence). The CDR3 consists of 14 residues. V dropped 4 bases and J dropped 7 bases, with 17 bases sitting between them. The sample consisted of CD4+ or CD8+ T cells sorted from blood, taken in a trial of the OX40 agonist ivuxolimab. J is TRBJ2-1 and V is TRBV30; D unclear. The sequence was collected from an adult with an advanced solid tumor such as melanoma, head and neck, liver or kidney cancer. The CDR3 DNA reads TGTGCCTGGACCCCGAGCCCAGCAGATAATGAGCAGTTCTTC. It yields the protein CAWTPSPADNEQFF.